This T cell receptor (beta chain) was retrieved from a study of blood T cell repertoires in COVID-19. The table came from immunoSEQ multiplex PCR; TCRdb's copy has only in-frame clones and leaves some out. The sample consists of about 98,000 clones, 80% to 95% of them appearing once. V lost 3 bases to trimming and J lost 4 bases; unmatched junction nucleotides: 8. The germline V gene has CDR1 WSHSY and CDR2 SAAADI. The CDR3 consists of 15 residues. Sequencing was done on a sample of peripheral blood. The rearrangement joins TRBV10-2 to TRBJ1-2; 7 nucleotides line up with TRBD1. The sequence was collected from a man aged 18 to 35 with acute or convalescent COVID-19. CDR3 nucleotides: TGCGCCAGCAGTGACACGACAGGGTTTGGCTATGGCTACACCTTC. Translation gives CASSDTTGFGYGYTF.